These 5 T cell receptor beta chains originate from one sample sequenced in a study of T cells in Graves' hyperthyroidism and ophthalmopathy. Amplification yielded TCR beta CDR3 regions, with RNA transcripts as the source. During a first-round RT-PCR of the TCR CDR3, the HTBI primer set was used. TCRdb recomputed calls from the multiplex PCR reads with MiXCR, one row per CDR3 protein. The sample has about 290,000 distinct CDR3 sequences; around a sixth are singletons. Material: blood. The receptors derive from a man younger than 45 with Graves' hyperthyroidism.

This clonotype was seen ten or more times. The gene calls are TRBV24-1 and TRBJ2-2; D remains unclear. The germline gives CDR1 KGHDR, CDR2 SFDVKD. The CDR3 covers 16 residues. V was clipped by 1 base and J by 0 bases, with 8 bases between them. In nucleotides, the CDR3 is TGTGCCACCAGTGATTTTGAGAATCCGAACACCGGGGAGCTGTTTTTT. This sequence encodes CATSDFENPNTGELFF.

The chain recombines TRBV19 with TRBJ2-2; 13 positions match TRBD2. V trimming: 7 bases; J trimming: 0 bases; junction bases outside the gene matches: 5. Germline CDR1 is LNHDA and CDR2 is SQIVND (reference sequence). The CDR3 extends over 17 amino acids. CDR3 amino acids: CASIGGLAGSNTGELFF. DNA for the CDR3: TGTGCCAGTATAGGGGGACTAGCGGGATCGAACACCGGGGAGCTGTTTTTT.

The chain has TRBV7-6 and TRBJ2-7; D is uncertain. Germline CDR1 is SGHVS and CDR2 is FNYEAQ. V lost 3 bases, J lost 1 base, and 10 bases lay in between. The CDR3 is made up of 14 amino acids. The CDR3 DNA is TGTGCCAGCAGCTTGGGCAGTTTTTCCTACGAGCAGTACTTC. Its protein product is CASSLGSFSYEQYF.

This clonotype showed up many times. The rearrangement links TRBV28 to TRBJ2-3; no firm D call. V was trimmed by 5 bases and J by 6 bases, leaving 9 bases between them. CDR3 length: 12 amino acids. Per germline, CDR1 MDHEN and CDR2 SYDVKM. The CDR3 region has the DNA TGTGCCAGCAGTGAGAGGCCCGATACGCAGTATTTT. Encoded protein: CASSERPDTQYF.

At least ten counts were recorded for this clonotype. Sequence at one end of the junction differs from germline and may be a read error. The CDR3: CASSLEGSEAFF. The CDR3 region has the DNA TGCGCCAGCAGCTTGGAAGGGAGTGAAGCTTTCTTT. The gene calls are TRBV7-9 and TRBJ1-1; no definite D call. CDR1 and CDR2 from the germline V gene are SEHNR and FQNEAQ (reference sequence). CDR3 length: 12 amino acids.